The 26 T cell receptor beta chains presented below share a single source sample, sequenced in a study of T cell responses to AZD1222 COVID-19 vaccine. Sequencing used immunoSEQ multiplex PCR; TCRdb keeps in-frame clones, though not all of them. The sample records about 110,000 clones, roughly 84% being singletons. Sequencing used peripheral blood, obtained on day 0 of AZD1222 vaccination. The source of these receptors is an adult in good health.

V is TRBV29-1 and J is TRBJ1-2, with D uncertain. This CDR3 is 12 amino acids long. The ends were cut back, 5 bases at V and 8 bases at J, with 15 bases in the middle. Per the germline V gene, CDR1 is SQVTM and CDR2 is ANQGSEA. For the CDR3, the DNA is TGCAGCGTTTTAGACAAGGATGGGGGCTACACCTTC. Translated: CSVLDKDGGYTF.

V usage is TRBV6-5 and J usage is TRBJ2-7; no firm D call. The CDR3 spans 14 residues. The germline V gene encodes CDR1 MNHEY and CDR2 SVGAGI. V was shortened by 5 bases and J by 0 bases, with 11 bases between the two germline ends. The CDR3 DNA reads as TGTGCCAGCAGTAGGTCGGACCTCTCCTACGAGCAGTACTTC. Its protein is CASSRSDLSYEQYF.

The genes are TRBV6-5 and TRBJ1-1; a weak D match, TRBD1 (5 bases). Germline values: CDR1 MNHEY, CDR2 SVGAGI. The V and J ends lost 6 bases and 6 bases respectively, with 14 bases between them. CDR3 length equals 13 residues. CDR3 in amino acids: CASSLVSGSEAFF. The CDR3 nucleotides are TGTGCCAGCAGCTTGGTCTCAGGGTCTGAAGCTTTCTTT.

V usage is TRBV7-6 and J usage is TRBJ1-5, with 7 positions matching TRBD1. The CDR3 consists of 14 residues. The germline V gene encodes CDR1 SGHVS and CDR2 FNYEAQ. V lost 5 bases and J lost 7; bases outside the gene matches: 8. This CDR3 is CASSPQGGGQPQHF. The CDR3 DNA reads TGTGCCAGCAGCCCCCAGGGAGGGGGCCAGCCCCAGCATTTT.

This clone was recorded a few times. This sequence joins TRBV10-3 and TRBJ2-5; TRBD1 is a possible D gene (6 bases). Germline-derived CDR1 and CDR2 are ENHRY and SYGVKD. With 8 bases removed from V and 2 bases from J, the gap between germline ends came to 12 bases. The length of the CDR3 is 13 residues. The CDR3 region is CAIGDDRQETQYF. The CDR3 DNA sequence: TGTGCCATCGGGGACGACAGGCAAGAGACCCAGTACTTC.

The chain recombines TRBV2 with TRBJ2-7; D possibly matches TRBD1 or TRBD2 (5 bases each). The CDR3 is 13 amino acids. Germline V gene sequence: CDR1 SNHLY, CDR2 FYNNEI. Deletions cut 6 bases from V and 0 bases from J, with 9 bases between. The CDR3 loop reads CASRMGVSYEQYF. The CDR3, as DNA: TGTGCCAGCAGGATGGGGGTCTCCTACGAGCAGTACTTC.

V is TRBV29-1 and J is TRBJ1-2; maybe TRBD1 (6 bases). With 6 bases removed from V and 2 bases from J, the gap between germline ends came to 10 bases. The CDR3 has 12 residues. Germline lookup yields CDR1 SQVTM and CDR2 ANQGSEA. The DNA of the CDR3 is TGCAGCGTCAACAGGGCCAACTATGGCTACACCTTC. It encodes CSVNRANYGYTF.

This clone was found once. CDR3 protein: CASSPPSGNTEAFF. The CDR3 DNA reads TGTGCCAGCTCACCACCGAGTGGGAACACTGAAGCTTTCTTT. V and J are TRBV18 and TRBJ1-1; no reliable D call. This CDR3 region has 14 residues. V was shortened by 0 bases and J by 1 base, with 6 bases between the two germline ends. CDR1 KGHSH and CDR2 LQKENI come from the germline V gene.

For the CDR3, the DNA is TGTGCCAGCAGTTTGGAGGGGGCGAACACTGAAGCTTTCTTT. Translation: CASSLEGANTEAFF. The V gene is TRBV28, the J gene TRBJ1-1, with 7 bases fitting TRBD1. The ends lost 3 bases at V and 1 base at J; junction bases unmatched: 2. Germline V CDR1 and CDR2: MDHEN, SYDVKM. The CDR3 is made up of 14 amino acids.

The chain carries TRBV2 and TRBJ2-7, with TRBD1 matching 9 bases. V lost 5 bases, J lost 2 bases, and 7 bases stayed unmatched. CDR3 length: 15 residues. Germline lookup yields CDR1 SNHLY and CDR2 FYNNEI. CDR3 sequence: CASSFSDRGTYEQYF. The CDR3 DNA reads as TGTGCCAGCAGTTTCTCGGACAGGGGCACCTACGAGCAGTACTTC.

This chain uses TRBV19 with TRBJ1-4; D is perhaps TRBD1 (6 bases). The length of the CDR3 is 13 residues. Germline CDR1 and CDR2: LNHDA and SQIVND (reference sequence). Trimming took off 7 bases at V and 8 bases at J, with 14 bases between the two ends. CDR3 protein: CASIPQGGEKLFF. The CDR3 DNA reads TGTGCCAGTATCCCACAGGGAGGCGAAAAACTGTTTTTT.

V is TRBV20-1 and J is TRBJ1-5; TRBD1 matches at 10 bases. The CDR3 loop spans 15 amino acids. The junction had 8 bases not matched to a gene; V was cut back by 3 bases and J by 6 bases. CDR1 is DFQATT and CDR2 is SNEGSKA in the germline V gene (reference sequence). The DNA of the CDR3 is TGCAGTGCTAGTGGGGGACAGGGGATAAGTCAGCCCCAGCATTTT. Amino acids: CSASGGQGISQPQHF.

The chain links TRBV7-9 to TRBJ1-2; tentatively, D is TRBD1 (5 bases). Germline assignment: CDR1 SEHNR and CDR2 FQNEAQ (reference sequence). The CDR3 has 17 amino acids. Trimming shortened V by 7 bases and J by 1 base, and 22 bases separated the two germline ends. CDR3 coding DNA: TGTGCCAGCACCCACGGAGGGGCCAGGGACGGTAACTATGGCTACACCTTC. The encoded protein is CASTHGGARDGNYGYTF.

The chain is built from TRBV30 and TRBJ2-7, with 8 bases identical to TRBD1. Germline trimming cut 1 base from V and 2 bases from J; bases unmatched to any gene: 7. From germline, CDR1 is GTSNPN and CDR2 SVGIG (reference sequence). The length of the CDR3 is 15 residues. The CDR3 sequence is CAWSEGGQDTYEQYF. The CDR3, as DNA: TGTGCCTGGAGTGAAGGGGGACAGGACACCTACGAGCAGTACTTC.

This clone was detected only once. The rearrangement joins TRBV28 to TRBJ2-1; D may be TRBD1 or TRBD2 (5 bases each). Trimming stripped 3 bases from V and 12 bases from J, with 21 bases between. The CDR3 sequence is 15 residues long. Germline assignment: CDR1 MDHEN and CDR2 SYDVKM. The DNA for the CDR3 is TGTGCCAGCAGTTTCCAGGGTGGGCCGGGAACCCGGCAGTTCTTC. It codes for CASSFQGGPGTRQFF.

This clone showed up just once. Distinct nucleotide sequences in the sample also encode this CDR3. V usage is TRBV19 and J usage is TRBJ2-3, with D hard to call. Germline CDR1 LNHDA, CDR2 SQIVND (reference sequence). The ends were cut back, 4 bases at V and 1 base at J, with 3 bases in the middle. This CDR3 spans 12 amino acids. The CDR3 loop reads CASSNRTDTQYF. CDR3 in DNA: TGTGCCAGTAGTAACCGCACAGATACGCAGTATTTT.

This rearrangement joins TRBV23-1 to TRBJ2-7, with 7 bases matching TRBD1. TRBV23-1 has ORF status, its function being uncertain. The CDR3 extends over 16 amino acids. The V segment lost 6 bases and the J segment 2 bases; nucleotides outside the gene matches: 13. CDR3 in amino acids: CASRGALGQDAYEQYF. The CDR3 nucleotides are TGCGCCAGCAGAGGGGCGCTCGGACAGGACGCCTACGAGCAGTACTTC.

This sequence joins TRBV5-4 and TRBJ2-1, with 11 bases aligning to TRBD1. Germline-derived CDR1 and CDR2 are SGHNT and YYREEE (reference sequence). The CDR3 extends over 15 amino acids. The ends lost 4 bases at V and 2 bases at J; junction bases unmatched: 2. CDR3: CASSQGQGAYNEQFF. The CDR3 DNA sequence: TGTGCCAGCAGCCAGGGACAGGGGGCCTACAATGAGCAGTTCTTC.

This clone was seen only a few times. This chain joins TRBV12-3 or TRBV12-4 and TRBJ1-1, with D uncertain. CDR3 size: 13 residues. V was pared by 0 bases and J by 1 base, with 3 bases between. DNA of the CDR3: TGTGCCAGCAGTTTAGCAGGGAACACTGAAGCTTTCTTT. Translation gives CASSLAGNTEAFF.

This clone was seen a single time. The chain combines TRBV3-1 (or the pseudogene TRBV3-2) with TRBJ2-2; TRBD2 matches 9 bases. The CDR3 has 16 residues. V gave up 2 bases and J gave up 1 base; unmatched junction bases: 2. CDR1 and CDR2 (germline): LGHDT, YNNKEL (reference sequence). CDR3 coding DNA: TGTGCCAGCAGCCAACCGCGGGGGGGGAACACCGGGGAGCTGTTTTTT. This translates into CASSQPRGGNTGELFF.

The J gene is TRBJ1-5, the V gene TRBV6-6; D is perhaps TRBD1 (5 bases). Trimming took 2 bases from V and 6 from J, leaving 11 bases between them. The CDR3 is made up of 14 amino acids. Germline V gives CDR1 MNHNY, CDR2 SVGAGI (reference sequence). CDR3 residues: CASSYGQGGQPQHF. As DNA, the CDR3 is TGTGCCAGCAGTTACGGCCAGGGCGGTCAGCCCCAGCATTTT.

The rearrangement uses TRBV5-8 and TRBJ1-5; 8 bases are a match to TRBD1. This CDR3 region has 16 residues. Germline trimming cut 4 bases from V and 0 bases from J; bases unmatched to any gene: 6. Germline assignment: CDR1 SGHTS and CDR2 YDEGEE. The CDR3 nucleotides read TGTGCCAGCAGCATAGGGACAGGCTATAGCAATCAGCCCCAGCATTTT. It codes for CASSIGTGYSNQPQHF.

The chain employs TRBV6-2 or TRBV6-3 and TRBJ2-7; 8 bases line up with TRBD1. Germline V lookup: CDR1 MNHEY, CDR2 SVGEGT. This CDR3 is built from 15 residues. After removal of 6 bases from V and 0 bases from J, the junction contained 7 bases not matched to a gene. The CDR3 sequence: CASSQGAVSSYEQYF. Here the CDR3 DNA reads TGTGCCAGCAGCCAGGGGGCGGTGAGCTCCTACGAGCAGTACTTC.

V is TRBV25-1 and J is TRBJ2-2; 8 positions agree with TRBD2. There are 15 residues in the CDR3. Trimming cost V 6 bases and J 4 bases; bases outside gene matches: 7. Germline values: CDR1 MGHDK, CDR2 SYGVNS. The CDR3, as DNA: TGTGCCAGCAGACTCGGGGGGGCGGGCACCGGGGAGCTGTTTTTT. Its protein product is CASRLGGAGTGELFF. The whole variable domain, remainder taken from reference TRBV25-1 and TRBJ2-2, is EADIYQTPRYLVIGTGKKITLECSQTMGHDKMYWYQQDPGMELHLIHYSYGVNSTEKGDLSSESTVSRIRTEHFPLTLESARPSHTSQYLCASRLGGAGTGELFFGEGSRLTVL.

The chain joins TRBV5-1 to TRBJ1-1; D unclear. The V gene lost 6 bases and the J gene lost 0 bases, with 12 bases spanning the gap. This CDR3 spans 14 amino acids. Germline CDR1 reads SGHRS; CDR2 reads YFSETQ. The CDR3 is CASTTTGMNTEAFF. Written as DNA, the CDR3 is TGCGCCAGCACCACTACGGGAATGAACACTGAAGCTTTCTTT.

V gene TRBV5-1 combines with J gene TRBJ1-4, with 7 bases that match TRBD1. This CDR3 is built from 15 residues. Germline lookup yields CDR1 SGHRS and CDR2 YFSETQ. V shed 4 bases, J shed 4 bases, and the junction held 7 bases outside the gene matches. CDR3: CASSPGTVSNEKLFF. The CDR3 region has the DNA TGCGCCAGCAGCCCGGGGACAGTTAGTAATGAAAAACTGTTTTTT. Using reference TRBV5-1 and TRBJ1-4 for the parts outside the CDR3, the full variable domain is KAGVTQTPRYLIKTRGQQVTLSCSPISGHRSVSWYQQTPGQGLQFLFEYFSETQRNKGNFPGRFSGRQFSNSRSEMNVSTLELGDSALYLCASSPGTVSNEKLFFGSGTQLSVL.